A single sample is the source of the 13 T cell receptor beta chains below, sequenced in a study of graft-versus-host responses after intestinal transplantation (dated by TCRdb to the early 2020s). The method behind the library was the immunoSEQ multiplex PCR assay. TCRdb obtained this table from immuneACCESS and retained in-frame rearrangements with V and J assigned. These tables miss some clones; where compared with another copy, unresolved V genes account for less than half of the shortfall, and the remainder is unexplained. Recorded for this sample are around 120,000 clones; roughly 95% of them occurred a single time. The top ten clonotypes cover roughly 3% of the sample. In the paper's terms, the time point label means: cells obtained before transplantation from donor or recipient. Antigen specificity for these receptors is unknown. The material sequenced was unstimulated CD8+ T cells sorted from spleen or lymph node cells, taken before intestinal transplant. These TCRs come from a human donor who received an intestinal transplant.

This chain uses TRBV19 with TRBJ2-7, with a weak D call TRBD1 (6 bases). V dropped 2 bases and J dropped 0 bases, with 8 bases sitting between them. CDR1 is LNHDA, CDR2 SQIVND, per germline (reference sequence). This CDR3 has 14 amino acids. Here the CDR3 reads CASSITGSSYEQYF. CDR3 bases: TGTGCCAGTAGTATAACAGGGAGCTCCTACGAGCAGTACTTC.

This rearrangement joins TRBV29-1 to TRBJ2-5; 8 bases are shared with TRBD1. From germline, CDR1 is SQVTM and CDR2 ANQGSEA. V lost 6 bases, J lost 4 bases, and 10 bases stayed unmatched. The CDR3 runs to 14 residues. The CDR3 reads CSVLKGTGVETQYF. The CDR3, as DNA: TGCAGCGTCCTCAAGGGGACAGGAGTAGAGACCCAGTACTTC.

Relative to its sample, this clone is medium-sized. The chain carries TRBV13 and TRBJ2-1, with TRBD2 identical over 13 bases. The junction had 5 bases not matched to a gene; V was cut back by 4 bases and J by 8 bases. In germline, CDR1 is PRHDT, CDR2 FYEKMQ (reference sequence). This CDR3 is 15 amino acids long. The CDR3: CASSSLAGGPDEQFF. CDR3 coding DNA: TGTGCCAGCAGCTCACTAGCGGGAGGGCCCGATGAGCAGTTCTTC.

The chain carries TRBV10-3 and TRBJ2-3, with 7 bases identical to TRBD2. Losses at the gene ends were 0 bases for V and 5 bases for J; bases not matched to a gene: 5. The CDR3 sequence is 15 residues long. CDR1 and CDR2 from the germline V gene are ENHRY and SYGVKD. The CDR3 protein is CAISESLGRVDTQYF. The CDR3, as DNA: TGTGCCATCAGTGAGTCATTAGGGAGGGTAGATACGCAGTATTTT.

The CDR3 DNA reads TGTGCCAGCAGCCCAGCACAGGGCTCCTACAATGAGCAGTTCTTC. It is translated as CASSPAQGSYNEQFF. V is TRBV7-7 and J is TRBJ2-1; D is perhaps TRBD1 (6 bases). CDR3 length: 15 amino acids. Trimming pared 5 bases from V and 0 bases from J, leaving 11 bases between. The germline CDR1 and CDR2 sequences are SSHAT and FNYEAQ (reference sequence).

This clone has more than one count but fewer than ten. As DNA, the CDR3 is TGTGCCAGCATACAGGGTCTCTCTGGAAACACCATATATTTT. It translates to CASIQGLSGNTIYF. The chain combines TRBV2 with TRBJ1-3; a possible D gene is TRBD1 (6 bases). The V gene lost 7 bases and the J gene lost 0 bases, with 10 bases spanning the gap. This CDR3 is built from 14 residues. Germline CDR1 is SNHLY and CDR2 is FYNNEI. The full variable domain, its missing parts supplied by reference TRBV2 and TRBJ1-3, is EPEVTQTPSHQVTQMGQEVILRCVPISNHLYFYWYRQILGQKVEFLVSFYNNEISEKSEIFDDQFSVERPDGSNFTLKIRSTKLEDSAMYFCASIQGLSGNTIYFGEGSWLTVV.

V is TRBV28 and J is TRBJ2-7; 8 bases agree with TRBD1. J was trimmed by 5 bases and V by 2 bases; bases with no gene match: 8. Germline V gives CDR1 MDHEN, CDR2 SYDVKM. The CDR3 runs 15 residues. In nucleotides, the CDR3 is TGTGCCAGCAGTTTACCCGGACAGGGCGCAGACGAGCAGTACTTC. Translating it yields CASSLPGQGADEQYF.

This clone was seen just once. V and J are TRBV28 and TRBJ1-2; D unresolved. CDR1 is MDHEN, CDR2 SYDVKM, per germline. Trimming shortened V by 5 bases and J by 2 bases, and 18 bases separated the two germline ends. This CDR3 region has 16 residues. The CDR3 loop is CASSLTSPAGNYGYTF. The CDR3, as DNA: TGTGCCAGCAGTCTTACGTCCCCAGCGGGCAACTATGGCTACACCTTC.

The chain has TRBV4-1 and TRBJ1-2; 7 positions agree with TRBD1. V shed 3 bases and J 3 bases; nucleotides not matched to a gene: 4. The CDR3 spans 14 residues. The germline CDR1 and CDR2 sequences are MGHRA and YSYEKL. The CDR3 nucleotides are TGCGCCAGCAGCCACCGGACAGGCTACTATGGCTACACCTTC. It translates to CASSHRTGYYGYTF.

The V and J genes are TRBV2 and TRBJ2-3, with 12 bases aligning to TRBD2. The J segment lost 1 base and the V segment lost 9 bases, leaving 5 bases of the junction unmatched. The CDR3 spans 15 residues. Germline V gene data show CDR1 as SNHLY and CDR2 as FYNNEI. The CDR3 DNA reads TGTGCCAGATCTAGCGGGAGGGCTCGCACAGATACGCAGTATTTT. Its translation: CARSSGRARTDTQYF.

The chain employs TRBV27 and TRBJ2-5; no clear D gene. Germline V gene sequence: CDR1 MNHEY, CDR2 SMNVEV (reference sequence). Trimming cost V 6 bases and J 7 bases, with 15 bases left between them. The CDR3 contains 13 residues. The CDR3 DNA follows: TGTGCCAGCAGCTGGACCCCTAAAGGGACCCAGTACTTC. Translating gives CASSWTPKGTQYF.

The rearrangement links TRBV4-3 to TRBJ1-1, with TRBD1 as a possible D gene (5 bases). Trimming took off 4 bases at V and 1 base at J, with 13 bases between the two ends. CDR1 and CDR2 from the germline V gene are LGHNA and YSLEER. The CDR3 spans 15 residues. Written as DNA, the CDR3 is TGCGCCAGCAGCCCTCGGGGCAAAACGAACACTGAAGCTTTCTTT. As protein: CASSPRGKTNTEAFF.

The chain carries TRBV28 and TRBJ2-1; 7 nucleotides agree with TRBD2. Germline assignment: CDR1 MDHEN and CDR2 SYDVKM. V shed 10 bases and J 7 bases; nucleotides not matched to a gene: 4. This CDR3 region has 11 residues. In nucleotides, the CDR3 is TGTGCCATTCGGGAGGTGAATGAGCAGTTCTTC. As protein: CAIREVNEQFF. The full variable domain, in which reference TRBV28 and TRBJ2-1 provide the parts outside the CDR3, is DVKVTQSSRYLVKRTGEKVFLECVQDMDHENMFWYRQDPGLGLRLIYFSYDVKMKEKGDIPEGYSVSREKKERFSLILESASTNQTSMYLCAIREVNEQFFGPGTRLTVL.